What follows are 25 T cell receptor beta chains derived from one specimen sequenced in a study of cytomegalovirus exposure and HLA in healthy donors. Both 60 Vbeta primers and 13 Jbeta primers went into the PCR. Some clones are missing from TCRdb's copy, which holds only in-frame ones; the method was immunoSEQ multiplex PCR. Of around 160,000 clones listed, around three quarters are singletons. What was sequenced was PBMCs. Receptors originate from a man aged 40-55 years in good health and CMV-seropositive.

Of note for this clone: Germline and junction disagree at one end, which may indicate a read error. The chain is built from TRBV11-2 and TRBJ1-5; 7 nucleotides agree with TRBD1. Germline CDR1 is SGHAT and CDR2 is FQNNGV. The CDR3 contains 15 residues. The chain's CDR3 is CASGFGQADNQPQHF. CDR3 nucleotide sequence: TGTGCCAGCGGCTTCGGACAGGCCGACAATCAGCCCCAGCATTTT. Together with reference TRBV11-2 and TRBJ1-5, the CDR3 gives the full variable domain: EAGVAQSPRYKIIEKRQSVAFWCNPISGHATLYWYQQILGQGPKLLIQFQNNGVVDDSQLPKDRFSAERLKGVDSTLKIQPAKLEDSAVYLCASGFGQADNQPQHFGDGTRLSIL.

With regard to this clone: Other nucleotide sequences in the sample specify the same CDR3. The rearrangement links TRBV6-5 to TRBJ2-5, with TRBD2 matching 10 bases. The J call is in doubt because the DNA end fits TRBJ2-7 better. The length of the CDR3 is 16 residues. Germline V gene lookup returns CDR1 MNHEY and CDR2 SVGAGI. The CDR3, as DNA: TGTGCCAGCAGTTACTCGATGGCTAGCGGGAGTTACGAGCAGTACTTC. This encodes CASSYSMASGSYEQYF.

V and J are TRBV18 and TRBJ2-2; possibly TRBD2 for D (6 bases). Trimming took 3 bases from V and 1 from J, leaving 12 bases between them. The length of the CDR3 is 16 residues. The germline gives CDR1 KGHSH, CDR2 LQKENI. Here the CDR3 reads CASSPSGTLNTGELFF. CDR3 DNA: TGTGCCAGCTCACCTTCGGGGACTTTGAACACCGGGGAGCTGTTTTTT.

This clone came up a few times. The CDR3 loop is CAVRDSSNEQFF. The DNA for the CDR3 is TGTGCCGTCCGGGACAGTTCGAATGAGCAGTTCTTC. The gene calls are TRBV19 and TRBJ2-1, with 7 bases lining up with TRBD1. The CDR3 sequence is 12 residues long. V lost 11 bases to trimming and J lost 7 bases; unmatched junction nucleotides: 8. Germline loops: CDR1 LNHDA, CDR2 SQIVND (reference sequence). Drawing the rest from reference TRBV19 and TRBJ2-1, the complete variable domain is DGGITQSPKYLFRKEGQNVTLSCEQNLNHDAMYWYRQDPGQGLRLIYYSQIVNDFQKGDIAEGYSVSREKKESFPLTVTSAQKNPTAFYLCAVRDSSNEQFFGPGTRLTVL.

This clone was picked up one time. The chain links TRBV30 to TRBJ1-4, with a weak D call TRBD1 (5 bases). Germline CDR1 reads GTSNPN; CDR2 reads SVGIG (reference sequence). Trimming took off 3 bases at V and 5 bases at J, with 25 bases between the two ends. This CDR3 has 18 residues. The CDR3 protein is CAWRSMDSGYWVNEKLFF. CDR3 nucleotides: TGTGCCTGGAGATCCATGGATTCAGGGTACTGGGTGAATGAAAAACTGTTTTTT.

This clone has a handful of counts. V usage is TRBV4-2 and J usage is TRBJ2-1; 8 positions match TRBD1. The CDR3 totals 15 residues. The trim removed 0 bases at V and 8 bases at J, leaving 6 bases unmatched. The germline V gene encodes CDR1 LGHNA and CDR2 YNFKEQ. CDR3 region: CASSQDRTGWHEQFF. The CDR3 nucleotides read TGTGCCAGCAGCCAAGATAGGACAGGGTGGCATGAGCAGTTCTTC.

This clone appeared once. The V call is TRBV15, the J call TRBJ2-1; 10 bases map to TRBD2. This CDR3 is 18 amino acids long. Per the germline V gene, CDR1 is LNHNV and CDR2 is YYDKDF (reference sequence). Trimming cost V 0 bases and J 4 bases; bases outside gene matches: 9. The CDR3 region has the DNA TGTGCCACCAGCAGAGATCCGCCGGGACTAGCGCCTTACAATGAGCAGTTCTTC. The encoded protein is CATSRDPPGLAPYNEQFF. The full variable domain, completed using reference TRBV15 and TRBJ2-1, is DAMVIQNPRYQVTQFGKPVTLSCSQTLNHNVMYWYQQKSSQAPKLLFHYYDKDFNNEADTPDNFQSRRPNTSFCFLDIRSPGLGDTAMYLCATSRDPPGLAPYNEQFFGPGTRLTVL.

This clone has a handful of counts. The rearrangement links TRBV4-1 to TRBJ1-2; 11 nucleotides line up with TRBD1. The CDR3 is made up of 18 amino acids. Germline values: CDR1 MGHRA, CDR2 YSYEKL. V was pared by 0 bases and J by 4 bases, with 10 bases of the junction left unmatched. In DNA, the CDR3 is TGCGCCAGCAGCCAAGAGGGTTGGACAGGGGGCTTCGGCTATGGCTACACCTTC. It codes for CASSQEGWTGGFGYGYTF.

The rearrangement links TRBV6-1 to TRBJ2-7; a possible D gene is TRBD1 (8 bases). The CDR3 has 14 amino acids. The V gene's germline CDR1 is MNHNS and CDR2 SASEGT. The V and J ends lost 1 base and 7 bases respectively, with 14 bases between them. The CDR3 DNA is TGTGCCAGCAGTGAAGAAACAGGGGGGGGAGAGCAGTACTTC. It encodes CASSEETGGGEQYF.

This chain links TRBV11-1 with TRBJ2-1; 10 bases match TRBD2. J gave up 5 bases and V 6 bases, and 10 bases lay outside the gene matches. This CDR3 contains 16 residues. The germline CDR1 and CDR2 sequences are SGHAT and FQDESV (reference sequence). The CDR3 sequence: CASSFLGLAVNNEQFF. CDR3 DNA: TGTGCCAGCAGTTTTCTAGGACTAGCGGTAAACAATGAGCAGTTCTTC. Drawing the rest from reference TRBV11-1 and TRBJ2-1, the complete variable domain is EAEVAQSPRYKITEKSQAVAFWCDPISGHATLYWYRQILGQGPELLVQFQDESVVDDSQLPKDRFSAERLKGVDSTLKIQPAELGDSAMYLCASSFLGLAVNNEQFFGPGTRLTVL.

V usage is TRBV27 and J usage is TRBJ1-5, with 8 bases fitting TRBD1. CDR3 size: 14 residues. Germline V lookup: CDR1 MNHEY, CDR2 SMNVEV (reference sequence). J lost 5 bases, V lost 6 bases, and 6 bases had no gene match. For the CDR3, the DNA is TGTGCCAGCAGGACGGACAGGGCGGATCAGCCCCAGCATTTT. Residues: CASRTDRADQPQHF.

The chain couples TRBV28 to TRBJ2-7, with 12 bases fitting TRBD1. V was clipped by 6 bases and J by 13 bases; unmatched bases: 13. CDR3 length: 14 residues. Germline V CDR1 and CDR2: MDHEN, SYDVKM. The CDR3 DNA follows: TGTGCCAGCAGCTCGGGACAGGGGGCCTATCAAGTATACTTC. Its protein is CASSSGQGAYQVYF.

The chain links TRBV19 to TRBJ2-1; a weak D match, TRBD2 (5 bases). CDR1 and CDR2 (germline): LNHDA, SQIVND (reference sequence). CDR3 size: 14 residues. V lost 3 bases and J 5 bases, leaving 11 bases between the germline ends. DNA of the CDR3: TGTGCCAGTAGTATCGGTCCGGGAAACAATGAGCAGTTCTTC. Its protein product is CASSIGPGNNEQFF.

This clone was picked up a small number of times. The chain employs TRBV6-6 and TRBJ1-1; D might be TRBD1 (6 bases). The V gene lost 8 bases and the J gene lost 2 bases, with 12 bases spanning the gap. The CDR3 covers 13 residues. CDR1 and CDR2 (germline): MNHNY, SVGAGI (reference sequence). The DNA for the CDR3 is TGTGCCAGCGACGGGACAAGTAACACTGAAGCTTTCTTT. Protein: CASDGTSNTEAFF.

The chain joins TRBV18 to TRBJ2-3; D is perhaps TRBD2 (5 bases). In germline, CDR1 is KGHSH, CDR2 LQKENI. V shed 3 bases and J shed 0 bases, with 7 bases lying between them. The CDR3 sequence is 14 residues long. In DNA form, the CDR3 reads TGTGCCAGCTCACCGCCGGGAAGCACAGATACGCAGTATTTT. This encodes CASSPPGSTDTQYF.

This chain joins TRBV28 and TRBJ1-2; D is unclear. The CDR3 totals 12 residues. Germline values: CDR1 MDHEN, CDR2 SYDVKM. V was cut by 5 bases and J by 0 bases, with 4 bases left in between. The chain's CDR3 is CASSLANYGYTF. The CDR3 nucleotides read TGTGCCAGCAGTCTAGCTAACTATGGCTACACCTTC.

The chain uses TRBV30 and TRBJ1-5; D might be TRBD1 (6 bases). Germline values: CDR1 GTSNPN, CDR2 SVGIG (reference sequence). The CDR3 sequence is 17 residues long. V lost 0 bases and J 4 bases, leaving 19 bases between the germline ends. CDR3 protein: CAWSVGYGQQLNQPQHF. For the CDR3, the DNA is TGTGCCTGGAGTGTAGGTTATGGACAGCAACTTAATCAGCCCCAGCATTTT.

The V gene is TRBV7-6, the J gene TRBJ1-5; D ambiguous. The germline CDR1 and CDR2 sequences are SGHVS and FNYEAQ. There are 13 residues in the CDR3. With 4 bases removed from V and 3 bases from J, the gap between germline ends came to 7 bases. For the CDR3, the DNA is TGTGCCAGCAGCTCTAGCCCCAATCAGCCCCAGCATTTT. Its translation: CASSSSPNQPQHF.

The CDR3 reads CASIQTGGNYGYTF. The DNA for the CDR3 is TGTGCCAGCATCCAGACAGGGGGAAACTATGGCTACACCTTC. The V gene is TRBV5-4, the J gene TRBJ1-2, with 9 bases lining up with TRBD1. Germline CDR1 SGHNT, CDR2 YYREEE (reference sequence). CDR3 length equals 14 residues. Trimming removed 6 bases from V and 2 bases from J; junction bases left unmatched: 5.

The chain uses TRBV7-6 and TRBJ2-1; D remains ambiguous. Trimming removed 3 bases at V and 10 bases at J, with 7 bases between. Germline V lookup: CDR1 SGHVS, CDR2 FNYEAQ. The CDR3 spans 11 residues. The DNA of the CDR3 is TGTGCCAGCAGCTTCGGGTTGGAGCAGTTCTTC. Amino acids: CASSFGLEQFF.

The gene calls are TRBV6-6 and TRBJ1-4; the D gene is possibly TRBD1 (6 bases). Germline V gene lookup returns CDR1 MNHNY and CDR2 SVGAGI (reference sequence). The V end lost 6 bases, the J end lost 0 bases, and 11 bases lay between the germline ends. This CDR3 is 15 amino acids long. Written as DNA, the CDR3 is TGTGCCAGCAGGGCCGGGACAACAACTAATGAAAAACTGTTTTTT. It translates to CASRAGTTTNEKLFF.

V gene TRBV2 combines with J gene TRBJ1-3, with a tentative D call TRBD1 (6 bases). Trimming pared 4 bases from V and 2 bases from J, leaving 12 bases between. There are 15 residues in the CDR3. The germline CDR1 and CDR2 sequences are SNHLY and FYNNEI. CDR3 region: CASSVRGYAGNTIYF. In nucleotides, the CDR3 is TGTGCCAGCAGTGTTAGGGGGTATGCTGGAAACACCATATATTTT.

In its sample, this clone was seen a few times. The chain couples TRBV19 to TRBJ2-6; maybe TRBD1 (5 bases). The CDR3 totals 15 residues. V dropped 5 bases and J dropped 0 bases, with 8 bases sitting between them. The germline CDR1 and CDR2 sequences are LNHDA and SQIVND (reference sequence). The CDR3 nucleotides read TGTGCCAGTAGTCCAGGGATCTCTGGGGCCAACGTCCTGACTTTC. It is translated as CASSPGISGANVLTF.

CDR3 loop: CAWRTSGSSYTQYF. CDR3 coding DNA: TGTGCCTGGAGGACTAGCGGGAGCTCGTATACGCAGTATTTT. The rearrangement links TRBV30 to TRBJ2-3; 12 bases align to TRBD2. J was trimmed by 7 bases and V by 3 bases; bases with no gene match: 5. CDR3 length: 14 residues. Germline loops: CDR1 GTSNPN, CDR2 SVGIG (reference sequence). The entire variable domain, with the rest obtained from reference TRBV30 and TRBJ2-3, is as follows: SQTIHQWPATLVQPVGSPLSLECTVEGTSNPNLYWYRQAAGRGLQLLFYSVGIGQISSEVPQNLSASRPQDRQFILSSKKLLLSDSGFYLCAWRTSGSSYTQYFGPGTRLTVL.

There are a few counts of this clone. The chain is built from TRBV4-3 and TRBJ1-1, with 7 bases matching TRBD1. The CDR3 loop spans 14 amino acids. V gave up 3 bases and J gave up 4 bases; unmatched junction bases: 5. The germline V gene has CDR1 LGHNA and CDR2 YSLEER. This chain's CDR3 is CASSHEQGSTEAFF. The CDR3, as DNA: TGCGCCAGCAGCCATGAACAGGGGTCCACTGAAGCTTTCTTT.